This TCR beta chain emerged from a study of T cells after yellow fever vaccination. Overall study: Those fractions that held only low numbers of cells were prepared using the SMART-Seq v4 Ultra Low Input RNA kit.

V lost 3 bases and J lost 0; bases outside the gene matches: 4. This CDR3 comprises 17 residues. In germline, CDR1 is SGHTA, CDR2 FQGNSA. One entry per CDR3 protein, called by TCRdb with MiXCR from the 5' RACE reads. The data show 250,000 or so distinct CDR3 sequences, about 3.7% seen once. This clonotype was picked up many times. The target antigen is unknown. Study-wide findings and caveats: The study noted that FACS-sorted repertoires could contain abundant clonotypes contaminating from the bulk population.

The source was PBMCs, collected 15 days after the yellow fever booster vaccination. The source of this sequence is a man aged 18 to 29 who received the YFV17D yellow fever vaccine. This sequence joins TRBV7-2 and TRBJ2-5; 13 bases fit TRBD2. CDR3 sequence reads: CASSFGLAGVYQETQYF. The DNA for the CDR3 is TGTGCCAGCAGCTTCGGACTAGCGGGGGTGTACCAAGAGACCCAGTACTTC. Complete variable domain (other parts from reference TRBV7-2 and TRBJ2-5): GAGVSQSPSNKVTEKGKDVELRCDPISGHTALYWYRQSLGQGLEFLIYFQGNSAPDKSGLPSDRFSAERTGGSVSTLTIQRTQQEDSAVYLCASSFGLAGVYQETQYFGPGTRLLVL.